The source of this TCR beta chain is a study of regulatory T cells in long-lasting Graves disease. Investigators prepared the TCR beta libraries by applying iRepertoire HTBI primers and Arm-PCR of CDR3 regions. MiXCR was run by TCRdb on the multiplex PCR reads, yielding one entry per CDR3 protein. The table records some 430,000 distinct CDR3 sequences, 20% to 25% of them present only once. With regard to this clonotype: The antigen is unknown.

This sample's time point: persistent/refractory GD, antithyroid drugs over 5 years with positive TRAb. Extracted PBMC RNA gave rise to the TCR library. Per the germline V gene, CDR1 is SEHNR and CDR2 is FQNEAQ (reference sequence). The V end was cut by 5 bases, the J end by 3 bases, with 14 bases between. This CDR3 has 14 residues. Study-wide findings and caveats: TCR diversity was lower in persistent than newly diagnosed Graves' disease.

The rearrangement joins TRBV7-9 to TRBJ2-7; a weak D match, TRBD2 (7 bases). The sequence was collected from a female donor with Graves disease. Sequences were derived from peripheral blood mononuclear cells (PBMCs), sampled when the disease was refractory, from a patient treated with antithyroid drugs. The CDR3 coding sequence is TGTGCCAGCAGCCGGGGAGGGGGGATCTACGAGCAGTACTTC. It specifies CASSRGGGIYEQYF.